This T cell receptor beta chain was captured by sequencing in a study of identical twins. TCRdb reprocessed the 5' RACE reads via MiXCR and lists one record per CDR3 protein. The profile shows approximately 630,000 distinct CDR3 sequences, roughly 7.2% of them singletons. The CDR3 covers 14 residues. V lost 1 base and J lost 6, with 12 bases in between. CDR1 SEHNR and CDR2 FQNEAQ come from the germline V gene (reference sequence). Study observations and caveats: Conclusions leaned on cross-sectional statistical analysis and did not track the same donors over time.

This clonotype was recorded a few times. As yet, its antigen is unknown. The data also belong to a second study, concerning yellow fever vaccine responses in identical twins.

Sequences were obtained from PBMCs. V and J are TRBV7-9 and TRBJ1-1; D is perhaps TRBD1 (6 bases). The receptor was derived from a young woman in good health. CDR3 region: CASSLGLQGAEAFF. The CDR3 coding sequence is TGTGCCAGCAGCTTAGGCCTACAGGGAGCTGAAGCTTTCTTT.